This TCR beta chain stems from a study of PD-L1 blockade in urothelial cancer. In the study overall: Atezolizumab therapy began for patients in about 2014, dosed at 1,200 mg intravenously every 3 weeks. About nine tenths of the roughly 29 patients comprised males who had bladder-origin urothelial cancer.

This CDR3 contains 12 residues. Germline V gives CDR1 SNHLY, CDR2 FYNNEI. Deletions cut 10 bases from V and 3 bases from J, with 13 bases between. Every PCR received spiked-in synthetic TCR analog templates. Profiled with immunoSEQ multiplex PCR; TCRdb holds only in-frame clones, not every one. Among fewer than 25,000 clones listed, approximately 90% were seen once. Sequencing used PBMCs, obtained around atezolizumab (anti-PD-L1) treatment. V is TRBV2 and J is TRBJ2-7; D possibly corresponds to TRBD1 (5 bases). This sequence was found in a man aged 50 or older with urothelial cancer. The CDR3 loop reads CATRADSYEQYF. The CDR3 region has the DNA TGTGCCACAAGGGCAGACAGCTACGAGCAGTACTTC.